A selection of T cell receptor beta chains follows, all from one sample in a study of Ad26.COV2.S vaccination and SARS-CoV-2 variants. Profiling relied on immunoSEQ multiplex PCR, and the TCRdb table lists in-frame clones only, not all of them. The table has about 410,000 clones, about 88% seen once. Specimen: peripheral blood, collected in a trial of Ad26.COV2.S vaccine versus placebo. The receptors derive from a person between 18 and 59 years old who received the Ad26.COV2.S COVID-19 vaccine or a placebo. Each CDR3 is given with its conserved first and last residue. Each record gives: J gene, D gene, clone size, V gene, CDR3 protein, CDR3 DNA. D genes are given only for firm matches. Rows give clone size only sometimes, using once, few, many, or a class for an expanded clone.

>TRBJ1-1|-|once|TRBV5-1
CASSLSYNTEAFF
TGCGCCAGCAGCTTGTCCTATAACACTGAAGCTTTCTTT
>TRBJ1-5|-|once|TRBV6-2/TRBV6-3
CASSYSGGGLLSNQPQHF
TGTGCCAGCAGTTACTCGGGGGGGGGACTTCTTAGCAATCAGCCCCAGCATTTT
>TRBJ1-1|TRBD1|-|TRBV6-6
CASSRQGGAEAFF
TGTGCCAGCAGTAGACAGGGAGGCGCTGAAGCTTTCTTT
>TRBJ1-5|-|once|TRBV6-5
CASSYLQGVSNQPQHF
TGTGCCAGCAGTTATTTACAGGGAGTGAGCAATCAGCCCCAGCATTTT
>TRBJ1-5|-|-|TRBV19
CATTKISGVVEQPQHF
TGTGCCACCACTAAAATATCGGGGGTTGTAGAGCAGCCCCAGCATTTT
>TRBJ2-3|-|-|TRBV24-1
CATSDLAAETQYF
TGTGCCACCAGTGATTTGGCGGCGGAGACGCAGTATTTT
>TRBJ2-1|-|-|TRBV9
CASSAQPNPYNEQFF
TGTGCCAGCAGCGCGCAGCCAAACCCCTACAATGAGCAGTTCTTC
>TRBJ2-1|TRBD2|-|TRBV30
CAWSRGGGEQFF
TGTGCCTGGAGTCGGGGGGGCGGTGAGCAGTTCTTC
>TRBJ2-1|-|-|TRBV5-1
CASSPEKAYNEQFF
TGCGCCAGCAGCCCAGAAAAGGCCTACAATGAGCAGTTCTTC
>TRBJ2-7|TRBD2|-|TRBV7-2
CASSAGTSGYEQYF
TGTGCCAGCAGCGCCGGGACTAGCGGCTACGAGCAGTACTTC
>TRBJ2-3|-|-|TRBV7-2
CASSLVPGGPTDTQYF
TGTGCCAGCAGCTTAGTTCCAGGTGGTCCCACAGATACGCAGTATTTT
>TRBJ2-1|TRBD2|-|TRBV3-1/TRBV3-2
CASSGTSGGAGYNEQFF
TGTGCCAGCAGCGGGACTAGCGGGGGGGCCGGCTACAATGAGCAGTTCTTC
>TRBJ2-3|TRBD2|-|TRBV18
CASSPVSLLAGGTQYF
TGTGCCAGCTCACCAGTCTCGTTGCTAGCGGGGGGTACGCAGTATTTT
>TRBJ2-4|-|-|TRBV4-1
CASSQGSELAKNIQYF
TGCGCCAGCAGCCAAGGGTCGGAGTTAGCCAAAAACATTCAGTACTTC
>TRBJ1-2|-|-|TRBV27
CASSSGGYGYTF
TGTGCCAGCAGTTCTGGAGGCTATGGCTACACCTTC
>TRBJ1-1|-|-|TRBV18
CASSRTYTEAFF
TGTGCCAGCTCACGGACATACACTGAAGCTTTCTTT
>TRBJ1-2|-|few|TRBV12-5
CASGLASGSRGYTF
TGTGCTAGTGGTTTGGCCTCGGGGTCGAGGGGCTACACCTTC
>TRBJ2-7|-|-|TRBV18
CASSPTGLEQYF
TGTGCCAGCTCACCAACAGGGCTCGAGCAGTACTTC
>TRBJ1-4|-|-|TRBV11-2
CASSSDRLGEKLFF
TGTGCCAGCAGCTCAGACAGGCTCGGGGAAAAACTGTTTTTT
>TRBJ1-1|-|-|TRBV18
CASSPDNAEAFF
TGTGCCAGCTCACCGGATAATGCTGAAGCTTTCTTT